These 29 T cell receptor beta chains were sequenced from one sample in a study of T cell responses to AZD1222 COVID-19 vaccine (dated by TCRdb to the early 2020s). The library was obtained by the immunoSEQ multiplex PCR assay. This is the immuneACCESS table as TCRdb keeps it, with only in-frame sequences that have V and J called. A part of the clones is gone; compared with another copy, unresolved V genes explain less than half, and the rest is unexplained. The sample table holds around 130,000 clones, of which about 90% were seen once. The biggest ten clones account for 1.5% to 2% of the sample. In the paper's terms, the time point label means: about 28 days (+/-7) after the second vaccine dose. The input for sequencing was peripheral blood, taken 28 days after the second AZD1222 dose. The receptors shown here come from an adult who received the AZD1222 COVID-19 vaccine.

On this clone: The sample holds other DNA sequences that translate to the same CDR3. The V call is TRBV14, the J call TRBJ1-6; D not resolved. The CDR3 consists of 14 residues. Trimming left V 1 base short and J 7 bases short, with 8 bases between. Germline values: CDR1 SGHDN, CDR2 FVKESK. Here the CDR3 reads CASSQGTANSPLHF. The CDR3 DNA is TGTGCCAGCAGCCAAGGGACGGCCAATTCACCCCTCCACTTT. Full variable domain (missing parts from reference TRBV14 and TRBJ1-6): EAGVTQFPSHSVIEKGQTVTLRCDPISGHDNLYWYRRVMGKEIKFLLHFVKESKQDESGMPNNRFLAERTGGTYSTLKVQPAELEDSGVYFCASSQGTANSPLHFGNGTRLTVT.

This clone was seen a handful of times. V gene TRBV2 combines with J gene TRBJ1-5; a possible D gene is TRBD1 (6 bases). Trimming cost V 6 bases and J 7 bases, with 16 bases left between them. The CDR3 spans 14 residues. The germline gives CDR1 SNHLY, CDR2 FYNNEI. CDR3 in DNA: TGTGCCAGCAGCCCCGGGACATCGGGCCAGCCCCAGCATTTT. Translating it yields CASSPGTSGQPQHF. The full variable domain, with the rest looked up from reference TRBV2 and TRBJ1-5, is EPEVTQTPSHQVTQMGQEVILRCVPISNHLYFYWYRQILGQKVEFLVSFYNNEISEKSEIFDDQFSVERPDGSNFTLKIRSTKLEDSAMYFCASSPGTSGQPQHFGDGTRLSIL.

The J gene is TRBJ1-5, the V gene TRBV6-6, with 7 bases that match TRBD1. CDR3 length: 15 amino acids. The V and J ends lost 6 bases and 1 base, in that order; junction bases with no gene match: 6. The V gene's germline CDR1 is MNHNY and CDR2 SVGAGI (reference sequence). In DNA, the CDR3 is TGTGCCAGCAGAAGGAGGGGGCAGAGCAATCAGCCCCAGCATTTT. Its protein is CASRRRGQSNQPQHF.

The V and J genes are TRBV25-1 and TRBJ2-7, with D perhaps assigned TRBD1 or TRBD2 (5 bases each). The germline gives CDR1 MGHDK, CDR2 SYGVNS. The V and J ends lost 3 bases and 0 bases respectively, with 12 bases between them. The CDR3 runs to 15 residues. This chain's CDR3 is CASSEAGSTSYEQYF. CDR3 nucleotides: TGTGCCAGCAGTGAGGCAGGGAGTACCTCCTACGAGCAGTACTTC.

This chain connects TRBV7-2 to TRBJ1-2; unclear D gene. Germline loops: CDR1 SGHTA, CDR2 FQGNSA. V lost 3 bases, J lost 0 bases, and 8 bases lay in between. The CDR3 runs 14 residues. Here the CDR3 reads CASSFQPSNYGYTF. In nucleotides, the CDR3 is TGTGCCAGCAGCTTTCAGCCCTCTAACTATGGCTACACCTTC. The entire variable domain, with the rest obtained from reference TRBV7-2 and TRBJ1-2, is as follows: GAGVSQSPSNKVTEKGKDVELRCDPISGHTALYWYRQSLGQGLEFLIYFQGNSAPDKSGLPSDRFSAERTGGSVSTLTIQRTQQEDSAVYLCASSFQPSNYGYTFGSGTRLTVV.

This chain connects TRBV5-5 to TRBJ1-6; the D gene is possibly TRBD1 (5 bases). V lost 3 bases and J 10 bases, leaving 14 bases between the germline ends. Germline values: CDR1 SGHKS, CDR2 YYEKEE (reference sequence). CDR3 length: 14 residues. The CDR3 loop is CASSYLGVRSPLHF. Written as DNA, the CDR3 is TGTGCCAGCAGCTACCTGGGGGTACGGTCACCCCTCCACTTT.

The V and J genes are TRBV6-6 and TRBJ1-2; D is unresolved. Per the germline V gene, CDR1 is MNHNY and CDR2 is SVGAGI (reference sequence). CDR3 size: 13 residues. V was pared by 6 bases and J by 4 bases, with 12 bases between. The CDR3 region is CASSPEGLYGYTF. The DNA of the CDR3 is TGTGCCAGCAGCCCGGAAGGTCTCTATGGCTACACCTTC.

The rearrangement links TRBV11-3 to TRBJ2-5; 8 positions agree with TRBD2. The CDR3 covers 14 residues. With 1 base clipped from V and 4 bases from J, the junction kept 2 bases outside the gene matches. Germline V gives CDR1 SGHNT, CDR2 YENEEA. CDR3 in DNA: TGTGCCAGCAGCTTAGGTCTAGCGGGAGAGACCCAGTACTTC. It encodes CASSLGLAGETQYF.

J is TRBJ2-7 and V is TRBV3-1 (or the pseudogene TRBV3-2), with 15 bases that match TRBD2. Germline V gene sequence: CDR1 LGHDT, CDR2 YNNKEL (reference sequence). The junction had 6 bases not matched to a gene; V was cut back by 4 bases and J by 5 bases. The CDR3 contains 16 residues. The CDR3 is CASSPWTSGGVNEQYF. CDR3 nucleotide sequence: TGTGCCAGCAGCCCCTGGACTAGCGGGGGGGTCAACGAGCAGTACTTC.

This chain connects TRBV6-5 to TRBJ1-2; D is unresolved. The V gene's germline CDR1 is MNHEY and CDR2 SVGAGI. The CDR3 is made up of 13 amino acids. The V and J ends lost 6 bases and 3 bases respectively, with 11 bases between them. The chain's CDR3 is CASRAGGDYGYTF. The CDR3 DNA is TGTGCCAGCAGGGCCGGTGGGGACTATGGCTACACCTTC.

The CDR3 DNA reads as TGTGCCAGCAGCTTAGGGGGATTTACTGAAGCTTTCTTT. This gives the protein CASSLGGFTEAFF. This chain connects TRBV7-3 to TRBJ1-1; D possibly corresponds to TRBD1 (5 bases). The CDR3 is 13 amino acids. Between the trimmed V and J ends, which lost 2 bases and 5 bases, there was a span of 9 bases. Per germline, CDR1 SGHTA and CDR2 FQGTGA.

The J gene is TRBJ2-5, the V gene TRBV19; no definite D call. Germline V CDR1 and CDR2: LNHDA, SQIVND (reference sequence). This CDR3 contains 14 residues. The ends were cut back, 10 bases at V and 1 base at J, with 16 bases in the middle. The CDR3 spells CATTQTGFQETQYF. DNA for the CDR3: TGTGCCACCACACAAACCGGGTTCCAAGAGACCCAGTACTTC.

J is TRBJ1-1 and V is TRBV5-1; D may be TRBD1 (5 bases). Germline-derived CDR1 and CDR2 are SGHRS and YFSETQ. Trimming pared 4 bases from V and 0 bases from J, leaving 7 bases between. The CDR3 totals 13 residues. CDR3 region: CASSVTVNTEAFF. The CDR3 coding sequence is TGCGCCAGCAGCGTGACAGTGAACACTGAAGCTTTCTTT.

J is TRBJ2-3 and V is TRBV7-9; 7 bases fit TRBD1. Trimming took 2 bases from V and 4 from J; bases not matched to a gene: 6. This CDR3 spans 15 amino acids. CDR1 SEHNR and CDR2 FQNEAQ come from the germline V gene (reference sequence). This chain's CDR3 is CASSLRNRGSDTQYF. The CDR3 DNA is TGTGCCAGCAGCTTAAGAAACAGGGGATCAGATACGCAGTATTTT.

This clone was seen more than once but under ten times. This sequence joins TRBV12-3 or TRBV12-4 and TRBJ2-7; TRBD1 aligns across 7 bases. The V gene end was trimmed by 6 bases and the J gene end by 6 bases; junction bases not matched to a gene: 5. The CDR3 totals 12 residues. CDR3 sequence reads: CASRGKGAEQYF. In nucleotides, the CDR3 is TGTGCCAGCAGGGGGAAGGGGGCCGAGCAGTACTTC.

This clone was recorded only once. The chain has TRBV24-1 and TRBJ2-3; TRBD1 matches 9 bases. The CDR3 has 17 amino acids. The germline V gene has CDR1 KGHDR and CDR2 SFDVKD. Unmatched junction bases numbered 8, after V lost 2 bases and J lost 3 bases. CDR3 loop: CATSDSGGTGTTDTQYF. In DNA, the CDR3 is TGTGCCACCAGTGATTCTGGCGGGACAGGGACGACAGATACGCAGTATTTT.

The chain carries TRBV16 and TRBJ1-4; D might be TRBD1 (6 bases). This CDR3 region has 16 residues. Germline V gene lookup returns CDR1 KGHSY and CDR2 FQNENV. The V gene lost 3 bases and the J gene lost 11 bases, with 22 bases spanning the gap. CDR3 sequence reads: CASSHAPGGTSGKLFF. The CDR3 region has the DNA TGTGCCAGCAGCCATGCTCCAGGCGGGACAAGCGGGAAACTGTTTTTT.

CDR3 DNA: TGCGCCAGCAGGCACCACAGGGGGCCTAGCTCCTACGAGCAGTACGTC. As protein: CASRHHRGPSSYEQYV. The rearrangement links TRBV5-1 to TRBJ2-7; 9 positions agree with TRBD1. Germline V gene sequence: CDR1 SGHRS, CDR2 YFSETQ. This CDR3 region has 16 residues. V lost 5 bases, J lost 0 bases, and 9 bases stayed unmatched.

This clone was seen just once. The chain couples TRBV27 to TRBJ1-1; a weak D match, TRBD1 (5 bases). Germline V lookup: CDR1 MNHEY, CDR2 SMNVEV (reference sequence). Trimming stripped 6 bases from V and 4 bases from J, with 15 bases between. The CDR3 covers 14 residues. The CDR3 coding sequence is TGTGCCAGCAGGGCGGGACTCCCTGCCACTGAAGCTTTCTTT. Amino acids: CASRAGLPATEAFF.

V is TRBV5-1 and J is TRBJ1-2; tentatively, D is TRBD1 (6 bases). Germline V gene sequence: CDR1 SGHRS, CDR2 YFSETQ. Trimming pared 2 bases from V and 1 base from J, leaving 18 bases between. CDR3 size: 17 residues. The CDR3 nucleotides are TGCGCCAGCAGCTTAGACCCGACAGGTCCGGATAACTATGGCTACACCTTC. It specifies CASSLDPTGPDNYGYTF.

The rearrangement joins TRBV20-1 to TRBJ2-5; D is uncertain. The CDR3 loop spans 10 amino acids. V lost 6 bases and J 5 bases, leaving 7 bases between the germline ends. Germline V gene data show CDR1 as DFQATT and CDR2 as SNEGSKA (reference sequence). In DNA form, the CDR3 reads TGCAGTGCCCGGCGGGAGACCCAGTACTTC. The encoded protein is CSARRETQYF.

This chain uses TRBV6-5 with TRBJ1-2, with D uncertain. Germline V gives CDR1 MNHEY, CDR2 SVGAGI. The CDR3 has 15 amino acids. Trimming removed 0 bases from V and 6 bases from J, with 14 bases in between. The CDR3 bases are TGTGCCAGCAGTTACTCGGCAGCACTATCACATGGCTACACCTTC. Its translation: CASSYSAALSHGYTF.

The rearrangement uses TRBV7-9 and TRBJ1-2; 7 bases are a match to TRBD1. CDR3 length equals 14 residues. Germline CDR1 is SEHNR and CDR2 is FQNEAQ (reference sequence). Losses at the gene ends were 5 bases for V and 2 bases for J; bases not matched to a gene: 5. The CDR3 region has the DNA TGTGCCAGCAGCAGGTCGGGACAGAACTATGGCTACACCTTC. Translation gives CASSRSGQNYGYTF.

The rearrangement uses TRBV19 and TRBJ1-5; TRBD1 is a possible D gene (6 bases). In germline, CDR1 is LNHDA, CDR2 SQIVND (reference sequence). The CDR3 consists of 13 residues. Between the trimmed V and J ends, which lost 6 bases and 4 bases, there was a span of 10 bases. CDR3 protein: CASSPGQNQPQHF. The DNA for the CDR3 is TGTGCCAGTAGCCCCGGACAGAATCAGCCCCAGCATTTT. Together with reference TRBV19 and TRBJ1-5, the CDR3 gives the full variable domain: DGGITQSPKYLFRKEGQNVTLSCEQNLNHDAMYWYRQDPGQGLRLIYYSQIVNDFQKGDIAEGYSVSREKKESFPLTVTSAQKNPTAFYLCASSPGQNQPQHFGDGTRLSIL.

V and J are TRBV27 and TRBJ2-5; possibly TRBD2 for D (6 bases). V was cut by 8 bases and J by 2 bases, with 18 bases left in between. Per germline, CDR1 MNHEY and CDR2 SMNVEV (reference sequence). The CDR3 sequence is 15 residues long. The CDR3 sequence is CASGLTVAGQETQYF. CDR3 nucleotide sequence: TGTGCCAGCGGCCTCACCGTGGCGGGGCAAGAGACCCAGTACTTC.

The chain combines TRBV7-2 with TRBJ1-3; perhaps TRBD1 as D (6 bases). Deletions cut 1 base from V and 1 base from J, with 14 bases between. Germline V gene lookup returns CDR1 SGHTA and CDR2 FQGNSA. CDR3 size: 17 residues. The CDR3 coding sequence is TGTGCCAGCAGCTTAGAAGTAAGGGGGGGATCTGGAAACACCATATATTTT. It encodes CASSLEVRGGSGNTIYF.

The sample holds one count of this clone. This chain links TRBV19 with TRBJ1-1; tentatively, D is TRBD1 (6 bases). Germline CDR1 is LNHDA and CDR2 is SQIVND (reference sequence). The CDR3 sequence is 14 residues long. Trimming cost V 6 bases and J 5 bases, with 16 bases left between them. CDR3 region: CASSPGTPATEAFF. The CDR3 DNA reads as TGTGCCAGTAGCCCCGGGACACCCGCGACTGAAGCTTTCTTT.

J is TRBJ1-1 and V is TRBV7-9; D unclear. Germline CDR1 reads SEHNR; CDR2 reads FQNEAQ (reference sequence). Trimming took off 5 bases at V and 11 bases at J, with 18 bases between the two ends. CDR3 length: 13 amino acids. In DNA, the CDR3 is TGTGCCAGCAGCCTGCGACGGGCCCCCGGGGCTTTCTTT. This codes for CASSLRRAPGAFF.

The chain joins TRBV6-5 to TRBJ1-6; D is unresolved. Germline CDR1 reads MNHEY; CDR2 reads SVGAGI. V was clipped by 6 bases and J by 8 bases, with 8 bases between them. The CDR3 is 12 residues long. CDR3 amino acids: CASRGWDSPLHF. Written as DNA, the CDR3 is TGTGCCAGCAGGGGCTGGGATTCACCCCTCCACTTT.